Following are 11 T cell receptor beta chains from one sample sequenced in a study of shared clonotypes between healthy human individuals. Profiling relied on immunoSEQ multiplex PCR, and the TCRdb table lists in-frame clones only, not all of them. The sample lists 2 million to 2.5 million clones; approximately 96% were seen once. Material for sequencing was naive CD4+ T cells sorted from blood. Subset: CD45RA+ positively selected. The source of these receptors is a man aged 18-30 years in good health.

This rearrangement joins TRBV11-2 to TRBJ1-2; D is ambiguous. Trimming removed 5 bases at V and 5 bases at J, with 9 bases between. This CDR3 spans 12 amino acids. Germline V lookup: CDR1 SGHAT, CDR2 FQNNGV. For the CDR3, the DNA is TGTGCCAGCAGCACCACAGATTATGGCTACACCTTC. This sequence encodes CASSTTDYGYTF. Drawing the rest from reference TRBV11-2 and TRBJ1-2, the complete variable domain is EAGVAQSPRYKIIEKRQSVAFWCNPISGHATLYWYQQILGQGPKLLIQFQNNGVVDDSQLPKDRFSAERLKGVDSTLKIQPAKLEDSAVYLCASSTTDYGYTFGSGTRLTVV.

This clone occurred once. V gene TRBV5-4 combines with J gene TRBJ2-1, with TRBD2 matching over 11 bases. V lost 5 bases and J lost 4; bases outside the gene matches: 5. Per the germline V gene, CDR1 is SGHNT and CDR2 is YYREEE (reference sequence). The length of the CDR3 is 15 residues. CDR3 in amino acids: CASRKGLADYNEQFF. The CDR3 DNA follows: TGTGCCAGCAGGAAGGGACTAGCGGATTACAATGAGCAGTTCTTC.

V and J are TRBV11-3 and TRBJ1-3; D ambiguous. The CDR3 contains 15 residues. Germline CDR1 is SGHNT and CDR2 is YENEEA. V lost 5 bases to trimming and J lost 6 bases, with 17 bases between them. The CDR3 DNA follows: TGTGCCAGCAGCATAGGCTCGGCCCCGGAAAACACCATATATTTT. As protein: CASSIGSAPENTIYF.

The genes are TRBV7-2 and TRBJ2-7; TRBD2 matches 9 bases. The CDR3 contains 13 residues. The germline gives CDR1 SGHTA, CDR2 FQGNSA. J lost 3 bases, V lost 6 bases, and 3 bases had no gene match. The CDR3 region has the DNA TGTGCCAGCAGGCCGACTAGCGGCTACGAGCAGTACTTC. It yields the protein CASRPTSGYEQYF.

The chain has TRBV7-6 and TRBJ1-1, with D possibly matching TRBD1 (5 bases). Per germline, CDR1 SGHVS and CDR2 FNYEAQ. The CDR3 runs to 15 residues. V was clipped by 1 base and J by 1 base, with 10 bases between them. The CDR3 sequence is CASSLVGGTNTEAFF. Here the CDR3 DNA reads TGTGCCAGCAGCTTAGTCGGGGGGACGAACACTGAAGCTTTCTTT.

J is TRBJ2-2 and V is TRBV10-3, with no clear D. This CDR3 has 13 residues. CDR1 ENHRY and CDR2 SYGVKD come from the germline V gene. V was clipped by 7 bases and J by 7 bases, with 13 bases between them. The CDR3 here is CAINEGQYGELFF. The CDR3 DNA is TGTGCCATCAACGAAGGGCAGTACGGGGAGCTGTTTTTT.

CDR3 nucleotide sequence: TGTGCCAGCAGCTTGAATGCCGAGCAGTACTTC. Amino acids: CASSLNAEQYF. The rearrangement links TRBV5-4 to TRBJ2-7; D unclear. Germline values: CDR1 SGHNT, CDR2 YYREEE (reference sequence). The CDR3 contains 11 residues. Trimming stripped 1 base from V and 6 bases from J, with 5 bases between.

V is TRBV6-5 and J is TRBJ2-7; 7 bases map to TRBD2. This CDR3 spans 15 amino acids. Germline CDR1 reads MNHEY; CDR2 reads SVGAGI. V lost 6 bases and J lost 0; bases outside the gene matches: 8. The CDR3 region is CASRNVGGDSYEQYF. As DNA, the CDR3 is TGTGCCAGCAGGAACGTGGGGGGGGACTCCTACGAGCAGTACTTC.

To note about this clone: Different DNA sequences within this sample yield the same CDR3. The gene calls are TRBV7-9 and TRBJ1-2, with no clear D. There are 14 residues in the CDR3. Trimming stripped 0 bases from V and 2 bases from J, with 7 bases between. CDR1 and CDR2 (germline): SEHNR, FQNEAQ (reference sequence). The CDR3 here is CASSLAGGNYGYTF. For the CDR3, the DNA is TGTGCCAGCAGCTTAGCGGGCGGGAACTATGGCTACACCTTC.

The chain joins TRBV28 to TRBJ1-6; D is undetermined. Germline loops: CDR1 MDHEN, CDR2 SYDVKM. V gave up 10 bases and J gave up 6 bases, with 19 bases separating them. The length of the CDR3 is 15 residues. CDR3 region: CATAGPRYGNSPLHF. DNA for the CDR3: TGTGCCACCGCTGGACCCCGCTACGGTAATTCACCCCTCCACTTT.

The chain couples TRBV11-2 to TRBJ2-1; the match to TRBD2 covers 7 bases. Germline values: CDR1 SGHAT, CDR2 FQNNGV. V was clipped by 0 bases and J by 8 bases; unmatched bases: 7. The CDR3 has 15 residues. CDR3 nucleotides: TGTGCCAGCAGCTTAGATCCCGGGAGGTTCCATGAGCAGTTCTTC. Encoded protein: CASSLDPGRFHEQFF.